At least ten counts were recorded for the clone carrying this T cell receptor beta chain. The antigen remains unidentified. The CDR3 has 15 amino acids. The germline gives CDR1 SGDLS, CDR2 YYNGEE. V shed 2 bases, J shed 5 bases, and the junction held 4 bases outside the gene matches. The sample originates from a study of regulatory T cells in long-lasting Graves disease. Time point here: newly diagnosed GD, antithyroid drugs for less than 3 months. RNA isolated from PBMCs was used to make the TCR library. Assembly of TCR beta libraries relied on iRepertoire HTBI primers together with Arm-PCR of CDR3 regions. TCRdb used MiXCR to reprocess the multiplex PCR reads, holding one entry per CDR3 protein. The sample contains some 490,000 distinct CDR3 sequences, around 11% of which appear only once. General study points: Persistent cases favored TRBV28, TRBJ1-2 and TRBJ2-5. Persistent-disease Graves' patients showed less TCR diversity than new cases.

These data were also filed under a second study, of T cells in Graves' hyperthyroidism and ophthalmopathy. According to that study: A set of HTBI primers served as the primers for a first-round RT-PCR of the TCR CDR3.

The sample consisted of peripheral blood mononuclear cells (PBMCs), taken at new diagnosis, from a patient treated with antithyroid drugs. The TCR sequence derives from a woman aged 30 to 39 with Graves disease. The chain carries TRBV9 and TRBJ1-4; 9 bases agree with TRBD1. This CDR3 reads CASSVSDRGNEKLFF. The CDR3 DNA reads as TGTGCCAGCAGCGTCTCGGACAGGGGCAATGAAAAACTGTTTTTT.